Following are 5 T cell receptor beta chains from one sample sequenced in a study of cytomegalovirus exposure and HLA in healthy donors. The study ran its PCR with 60 Vbeta and 13 Jbeta primers. The data were produced by immunoSEQ multiplex PCR, yet TCRdb's version contains in-frame clones alone and is incomplete. The repertoire includes 150,000 to 170,000 clones, about 80% of them detected once, and roughly 4% sits in the top ten. Sequences were obtained from PBMCs. The receptors stem from a woman aged 40 to 55 in good health and CMV-seronegative.

The rearrangement joins TRBV5-1 to TRBJ2-5, with TRBD1 as a possible D gene (5 bases). Looked up from germline, CDR1 is SGHRS and CDR2 is YFSETQ. The CDR3 length is 14 residues. With 0 bases removed from V and 5 bases from J, the gap between germline ends came to 11 bases. Here the CDR3 reads CASSLGRGRETQYF. Written as DNA, the CDR3 is TGCGCCAGCAGCTTGGGAAGGGGCCGGGAGACCCAGTACTTC.

The gene calls are TRBV4-1 and TRBJ2-1; 8 bases are shared with TRBD2. CDR3 length: 18 residues. Trimming at V came to 1 base and at J to 9 bases, leaving 17 bases not matched to a gene. Germline CDR1 is MGHRA and CDR2 is YSYEKL. The CDR3 DNA reads as TGCGCCAGCAGCCAAGCATGGAAGGGCGCGGGGGGCCAGAGTGAGCAGTTCTTC. Translation gives CASSQAWKGAGGQSEQFF.

The rearrangement joins TRBV4-1 to TRBJ2-7; 8 bases are a match to TRBD1. The germline gives CDR1 MGHRA, CDR2 YSYEKL. J was trimmed by 1 base and V by 2 bases; bases with no gene match: 10. This CDR3 spans 17 amino acids. The CDR3 region has the DNA TGCGCCAGCAGCCAAATTACTCGGACAGGGAGGTCCTACGAGCAGTACTTC. It codes for CASSQITRTGRSYEQYF.

The V call is TRBV10-3, the J call TRBJ2-3; the match to TRBD2 covers 10 bases. This CDR3 spans 16 amino acids. Germline trimming cut 8 bases from V and 1 base from J; bases unmatched to any gene: 9. CDR1 is ENHRY and CDR2 is SYGVKD in the germline V gene. The CDR3 is CAIEVAGGQGTDTQYF. DNA of the CDR3: TGTGCCATCGAGGTAGCGGGGGGCCAGGGCACAGATACGCAGTATTTT.

The chain has TRBV5-1 and TRBJ1-5; D gene ambiguous. The CDR3 is made up of 13 amino acids. Germline V lookup: CDR1 SGHRS, CDR2 YFSETQ. The V gene lost 0 bases and the J gene lost 9 bases, with 10 bases spanning the gap. This CDR3 reads CASSLDVSGPQHF. The DNA of the CDR3 is TGCGCCAGCAGCTTGGATGTTTCGGGGCCCCAGCATTTT.